The present T cell receptor beta chain was sequenced within a study of T cells in Graves' hyperthyroidism and ophthalmopathy (dated by TCRdb to about 2019). Regarding the complete study: Peripheral blood was sampled at the time of initial diagnosis, prior to any treatment. To identify TCR V-J signatures that set the groups apart, the researchers used a discovery cohort of 90 to 100 patients, made up of some 41 with Graves' ophthalmopathy and about 59 with stable Graves' hyperthyroidism. An independent validation cohort of around 19 hyperthyroidism patients and 17 patients who later progressed to ophthalmopathy tested prospective prediction of ophthalmopathy. The 85 to 100 discovery patients were divided at random into training and test sets in a 7:3 ratio. The study also compared thyroid tissue and blood T-cell repertoires from about 6 Graves' hyperthyroidism patients. Following sampling, methimazole starting at 30 mg daily was given to hyperthyroidism patients, and high-dose intravenous methylprednisolone was given to ophthalmopathy patients. TCR Vbeta CDR3 sequencing of 120 to 150 peripheral blood samples (43 ophthalmopathy, some 75 hyperthyroidism and approximately 17 progressor patients) is reported in the paper. Findings and caveats that apply to the study as a whole: Most expanded thyroid clonotypes (frequency above 0.001) were also detected in blood, suggesting blood repertoires may reflect thyroid immune responses. In cross-validation, a model built on a 13 V-J signature told ophthalmopathy apart from stable hyperthyroidism with 85% to 90% sensitivity and about 81% specificity, and in testing the same model reached 80%/75%. No statistical method was used to set the sample size in advance, and investigators knew the group allocation. In validation, the model predicted progression to ophthalmopathy a median of approximately 6.6 months before onset, with roughly 70% sensitivity and 72.22% specificity.

TCR beta CDR3 regions were amplified from RNA transcripts. For the first round of RT-PCR on the TCR CDR3, the HTBI primer set was used together with the Qiagen OneStep RT-PCR kit. A second multiplex PCR round built the libraries, followed by size selection and purification. The libraries were sequenced on an Illumina HiSeq2000 using paired-end 100 bp reads. On the authors' methods: SOAPnuke was used to process the raw data, throwing out any read that contained adapters or uncalled bases, had a mean Phred below 15, or lacked an exact constant-primer or identifier match. COPE v1.2.5 was used to merge high-quality paired reads, and clonotypes were defined as unique nucleotide sequences. MiTCR v1.1 was used to align clonotypes to the IMGT TRBV, TRBD and TRBJ reference segments. The analysis included only V-J combinations with a frequency above 0.0001, which together covered 98% to 99.2% of the repertoires. A TCS score was defined as the ratio of F50 (clonal expansion) to E x V (chaos), with BLOSUM62-based TCRdist applied between CDR3 peptides within each V-J. Welch's t-statistics and random forest reduced fewer than 550 V-J features to 10 to 15, which were used in a naive Bayes classifier (R e1071). The public reads were run again by TCRdb, first through fastp at Q25 and then through MiXCR, and only productive beta chains were kept. Each CDR3 protein appears once, grouped with its most common genes and DNA. The V and J calls follow TCRdb's processing rather than the paper's. In this sample the table shows about 260,000 distinct CDR3 sequences, less than 30% of which occur a single time. The ten largest clones represent around 30% of the sample.

The hyperthyroidism patients were between 18 and 65 years old and newly diagnosed, with a disease duration of less than 2 months. The study excluded patients with uncontrolled infections, other autoimmune diseases, pregnancy or lactation. Clinical symptoms, serum thyroxine and TRAb, thyroid ultrasound, and orbital computed tomography formed the basis for the diagnoses. For progressor patients, blood was drawn at the first diagnosis of hyperthyroidism, before any ophthalmopathy symptoms had appeared. PBMCs were isolated from about 9 ml of fresh peripheral blood by Ficoll-Paque density gradient centrifugation. Patients classed as progressors first received a Graves' hyperthyroidism diagnosis and then went on to develop ophthalmopathy during follow-up. Trizol reagent was used to extract total RNA, and RNA quality was then checked on an Agilent 2100 Bioanalyzer. The table lists this clonotype with many counts. It lacks a known antigen. Base qualities are not provided; no much larger clone lies one nucleotide away.

Clipping removes 0 bases from V and 6 bases from J, with 6 as the unmatched junction base count. From cysteine to phenylalanine, the CDR3 is 15 amino acids long. The CDR3 DNA has 45 bases and is translated from base 1. The germline V gene (reference sequence) sets CDR1 to SEHNR and CDR2 to FQNEAQ. The sequence came from a man aged 35-49 years with Graves' hyperthyroidism that later progressed to Graves' ophthalmopathy. The chain joins TRBV7-9 to TRBJ2-7; 9 central nucleotides agree with TRBD1. Sequencing was carried out using blood. The CDR3 reads as follows: CASSLAGTGRIEQYF. The bases are TGTGCCAGCAGCTTAGCTGGGACAGGGCGAATCGAGCAGTACTTC.